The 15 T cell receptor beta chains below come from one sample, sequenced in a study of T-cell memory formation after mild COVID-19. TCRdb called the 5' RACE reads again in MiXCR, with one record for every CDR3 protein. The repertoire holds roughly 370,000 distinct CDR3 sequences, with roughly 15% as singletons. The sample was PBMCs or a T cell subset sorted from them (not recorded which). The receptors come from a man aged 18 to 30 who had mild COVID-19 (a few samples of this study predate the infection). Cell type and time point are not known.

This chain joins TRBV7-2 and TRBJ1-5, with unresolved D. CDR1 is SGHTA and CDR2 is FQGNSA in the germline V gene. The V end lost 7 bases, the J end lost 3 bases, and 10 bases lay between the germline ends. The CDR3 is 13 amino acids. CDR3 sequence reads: CASTPFFNQPQHF. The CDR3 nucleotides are TGTGCCAGCACCCCTTTCTTCAATCAGCCCCAGCATTTT.

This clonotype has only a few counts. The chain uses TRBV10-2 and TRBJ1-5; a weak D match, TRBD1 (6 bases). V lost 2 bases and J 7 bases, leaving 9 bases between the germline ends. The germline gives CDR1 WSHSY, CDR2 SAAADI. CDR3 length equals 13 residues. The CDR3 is CASSETRGQPQHF. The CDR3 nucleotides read TGCGCCAGCAGTGAGACCAGGGGCCAGCCCCAGCATTTT.

This chain's CDR3 is CSARGRSSNQPQHF. The CDR3 nucleotides are TGCAGTGCTCGGGGGCGGTCTAGCAATCAGCCCCAGCATTTT. The chain has TRBV20-1 and TRBJ1-5; weak D call: TRBD1 (6 bases). The CDR3 is 14 amino acids. The ends were cut back, 5 bases at V and 0 bases at J, with 11 bases in the middle. CDR1 is DFQATT, CDR2 SNEGSKA, per germline (reference sequence).

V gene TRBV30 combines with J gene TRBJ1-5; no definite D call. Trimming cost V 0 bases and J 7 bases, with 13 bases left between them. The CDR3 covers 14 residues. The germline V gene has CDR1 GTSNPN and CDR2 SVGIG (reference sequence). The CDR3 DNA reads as TGTGCCTGGAGTGTACTAATGAGCGGACAGCCCCAGCATTTT. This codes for CAWSVLMSGQPQHF. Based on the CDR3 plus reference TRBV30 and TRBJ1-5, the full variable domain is SQTIHQWPATLVQPVGSPLSLECTVEGTSNPNLYWYRQAAGRGLQLLFYSVGIGQISSEVPQNLSASRPQDRQFILSSKKLLLSDSGFYLCAWSVLMSGQPQHFGDGTRLSIL.

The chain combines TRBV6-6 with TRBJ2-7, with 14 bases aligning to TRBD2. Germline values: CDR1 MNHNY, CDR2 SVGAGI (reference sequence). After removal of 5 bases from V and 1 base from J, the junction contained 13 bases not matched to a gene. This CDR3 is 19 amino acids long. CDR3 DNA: TGTGCCAGCAGTCCCAATACCGGGACTAGCGGGGGTTTTTCCTACGAGCAGTACTTC. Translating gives CASSPNTGTSGGFSYEQYF.

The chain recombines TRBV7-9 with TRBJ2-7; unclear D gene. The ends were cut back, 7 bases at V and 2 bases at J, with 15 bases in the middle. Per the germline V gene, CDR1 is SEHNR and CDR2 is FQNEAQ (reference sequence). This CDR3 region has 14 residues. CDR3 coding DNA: TGTGCCAGCACCGACCTAAGCAGAGCCTACGAGCAGTACGTC. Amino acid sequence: CASTDLSRAYEQYV.

The DNA for the CDR3 is TGCAGTGCTAGAGATCCGACAGGGGGTAACTATGGCTACACCTTC. This gives the protein CSARDPTGGNYGYTF. The rearrangement joins TRBV20-1 to TRBJ1-2, with TRBD1 identical over 9 bases. CDR3 length: 15 residues. V lost 0 bases, J lost 1 base, and 3 bases stayed unmatched. Germline CDR1 DFQATT, CDR2 SNEGSKA (reference sequence).

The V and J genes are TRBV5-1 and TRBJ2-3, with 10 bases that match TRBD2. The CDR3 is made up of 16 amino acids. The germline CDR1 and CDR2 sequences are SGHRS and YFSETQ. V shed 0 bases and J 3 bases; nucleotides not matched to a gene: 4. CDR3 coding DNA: TGCGCCAGCAGCTTGGAGTCTAGCGGGGGAACAGATACGCAGTATTTT. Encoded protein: CASSLESSGGTDTQYF.

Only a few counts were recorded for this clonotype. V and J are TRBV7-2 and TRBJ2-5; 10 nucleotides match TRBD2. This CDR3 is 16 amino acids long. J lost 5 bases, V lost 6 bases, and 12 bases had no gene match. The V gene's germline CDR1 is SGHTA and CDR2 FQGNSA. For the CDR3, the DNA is TGTGCCAGCAGTGCAATTCGACTAGCGGGCCGGGAGACCCAGTACTTC. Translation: CASSAIRLAGRETQYF.

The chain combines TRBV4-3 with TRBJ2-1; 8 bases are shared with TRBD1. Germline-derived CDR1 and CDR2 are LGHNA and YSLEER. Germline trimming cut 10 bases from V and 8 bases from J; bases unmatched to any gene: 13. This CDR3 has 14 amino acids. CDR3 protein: CATVQGATCHEQFF. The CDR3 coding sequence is TGCGCCACAGTTCAGGGGGCTACTTGCCATGAGCAGTTCTTC.

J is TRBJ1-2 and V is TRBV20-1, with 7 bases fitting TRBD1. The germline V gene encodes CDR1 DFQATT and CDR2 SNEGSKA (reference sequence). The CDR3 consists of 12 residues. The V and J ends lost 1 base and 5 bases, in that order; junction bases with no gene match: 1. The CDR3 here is CSARAQGYGYTF. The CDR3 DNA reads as TGCAGTGCTAGAGCACAGGGGTATGGCTACACCTTC.

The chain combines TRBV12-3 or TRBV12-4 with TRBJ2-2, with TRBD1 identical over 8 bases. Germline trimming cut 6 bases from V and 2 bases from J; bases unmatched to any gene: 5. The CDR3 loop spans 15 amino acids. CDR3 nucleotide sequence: TGTGCCAGCAGCGTCGGACAGGGCAACACCGGGGAGCTGTTTTTT. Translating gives CASSVGQGNTGELFF.

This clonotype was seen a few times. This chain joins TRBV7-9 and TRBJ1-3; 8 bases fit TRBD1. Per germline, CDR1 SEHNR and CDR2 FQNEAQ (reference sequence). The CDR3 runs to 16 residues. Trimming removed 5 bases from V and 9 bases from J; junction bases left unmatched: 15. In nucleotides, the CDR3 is TGTGCCAGCAGCAGCGGGGACAGGTCTCGGTTGGGCACCATATATTTT. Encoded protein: CASSSGDRSRLGTIYF. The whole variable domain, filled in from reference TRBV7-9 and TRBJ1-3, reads DTGVSQNPRHKITKRGQNVTFRCDPISEHNRLYWYRQTLGQGPEFLTYFQNEAQLEKSRLLSDRFSAERPKGSFSTLEIQRTEQGDSAMYLCASSSGDRSRLGTIYFGEGSWLTVV.

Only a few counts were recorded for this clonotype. The CDR3 DNA reads TGTGCCAGCAGCCGTTATGGGGCGGGTCAAGAGACCCAGTACTTC. Protein product: CASSRYGAGQETQYF. V usage is TRBV7-9 and J usage is TRBJ2-5; D may match TRBD1 or TRBD2 (5 bases each). The CDR3 runs to 15 residues. Germline lookup yields CDR1 SEHNR and CDR2 FQNEAQ (reference sequence). The V and J ends lost 5 bases and 2 bases respectively, with 15 bases between them.

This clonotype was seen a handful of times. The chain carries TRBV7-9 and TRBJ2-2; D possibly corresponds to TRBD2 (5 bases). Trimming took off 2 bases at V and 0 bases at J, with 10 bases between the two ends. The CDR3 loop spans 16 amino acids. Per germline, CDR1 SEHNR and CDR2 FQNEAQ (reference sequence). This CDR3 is CASSLLDGTNTGELFF. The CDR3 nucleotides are TGTGCCAGCAGCTTATTGGACGGGACGAACACCGGGGAGCTGTTTTTT.